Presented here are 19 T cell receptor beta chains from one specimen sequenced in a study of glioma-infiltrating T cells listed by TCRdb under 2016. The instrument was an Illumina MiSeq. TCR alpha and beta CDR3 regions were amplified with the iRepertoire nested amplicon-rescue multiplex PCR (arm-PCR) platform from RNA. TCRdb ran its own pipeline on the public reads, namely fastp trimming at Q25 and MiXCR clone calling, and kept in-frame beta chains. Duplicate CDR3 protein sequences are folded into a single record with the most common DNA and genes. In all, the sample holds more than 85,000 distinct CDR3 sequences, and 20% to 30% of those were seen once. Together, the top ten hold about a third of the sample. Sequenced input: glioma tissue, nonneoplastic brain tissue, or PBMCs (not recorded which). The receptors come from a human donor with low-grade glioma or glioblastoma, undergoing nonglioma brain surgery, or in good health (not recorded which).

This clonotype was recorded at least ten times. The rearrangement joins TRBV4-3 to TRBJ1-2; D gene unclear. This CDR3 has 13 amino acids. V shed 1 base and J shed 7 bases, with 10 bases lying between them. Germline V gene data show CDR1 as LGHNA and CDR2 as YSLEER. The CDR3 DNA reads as TGCGCCAGCAGCCAAGGGCTTGAGCGTGGCTACACCTTC. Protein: CASSQGLERGYTF.

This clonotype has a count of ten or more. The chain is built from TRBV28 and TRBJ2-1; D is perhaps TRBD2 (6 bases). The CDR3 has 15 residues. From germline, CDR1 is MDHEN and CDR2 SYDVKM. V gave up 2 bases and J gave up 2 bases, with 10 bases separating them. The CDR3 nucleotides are TGTGCCAGCAGTTTAGGTAGCGGCGCCTACAATGAGCAGTTCTTC. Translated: CASSLGSGAYNEQFF.

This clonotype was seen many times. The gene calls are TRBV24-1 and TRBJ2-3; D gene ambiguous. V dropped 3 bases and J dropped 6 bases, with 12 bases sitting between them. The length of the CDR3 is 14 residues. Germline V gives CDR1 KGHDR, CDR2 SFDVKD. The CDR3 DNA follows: TGTGCCACCAGTGATCTATCCGAAGGCGATACGCAGTATTTT. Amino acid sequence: CATSDLSEGDTQYF.

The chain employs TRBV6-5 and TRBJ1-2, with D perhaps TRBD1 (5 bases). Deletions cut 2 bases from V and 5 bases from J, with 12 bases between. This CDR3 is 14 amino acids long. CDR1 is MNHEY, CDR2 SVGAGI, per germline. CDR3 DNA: TGTGCCAGCAGTTACCAGGGACGGAAATATGGCTACACCTTC. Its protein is CASSYQGRKYGYTF.

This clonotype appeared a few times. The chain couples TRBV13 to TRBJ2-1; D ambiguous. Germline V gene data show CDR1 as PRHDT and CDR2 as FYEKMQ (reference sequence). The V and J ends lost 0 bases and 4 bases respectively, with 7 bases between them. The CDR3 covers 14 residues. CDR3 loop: CASSLGGGYNEQFF. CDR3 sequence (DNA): TGTGCCAGCAGCTTAGGAGGTGGATACAATGAGCAGTTCTTC. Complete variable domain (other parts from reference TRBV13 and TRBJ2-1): AAGVIQSPRHLIKEKRETATLKCYPIPRHDTVYWYQQGPGQDPQFLISFYEKMQSDKGSIPDRFSAQQFSDYHSELNMSSLELGDSALYFCASSLGGGYNEQFFGPGTRLTVL.

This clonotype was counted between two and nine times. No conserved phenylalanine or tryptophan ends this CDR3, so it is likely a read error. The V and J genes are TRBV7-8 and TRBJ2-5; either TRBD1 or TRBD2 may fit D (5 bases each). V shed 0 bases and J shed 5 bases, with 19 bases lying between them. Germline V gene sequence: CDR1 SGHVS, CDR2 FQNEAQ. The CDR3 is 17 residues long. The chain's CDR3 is CASSLAERGAGRETQYL. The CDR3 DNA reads TGTGCCAGCAGCTTAGCGGAACGAGGGGCCGGAAGGGAGACCCAGTACCTC.

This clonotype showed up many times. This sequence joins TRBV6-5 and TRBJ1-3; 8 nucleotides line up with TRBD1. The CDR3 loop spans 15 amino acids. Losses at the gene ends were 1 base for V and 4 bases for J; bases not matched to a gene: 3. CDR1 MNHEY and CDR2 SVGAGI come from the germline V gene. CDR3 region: CASSYWTGPGNTIYF. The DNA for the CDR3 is TGTGCCAGCAGTTACTGGACAGGGCCAGGAAACACCATATATTTT.

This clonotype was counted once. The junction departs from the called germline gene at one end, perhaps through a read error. The CDR3 protein is CASSSAGRVNKPQHF. The CDR3 DNA sequence: TGCGCCAGCAGTTCCGCGGGGAGGGTCAATAAGCCCCAGCATTTT. The chain has TRBV12-3 or TRBV12-4 and TRBJ1-5; no reliable D call. The CDR3 has 15 residues.

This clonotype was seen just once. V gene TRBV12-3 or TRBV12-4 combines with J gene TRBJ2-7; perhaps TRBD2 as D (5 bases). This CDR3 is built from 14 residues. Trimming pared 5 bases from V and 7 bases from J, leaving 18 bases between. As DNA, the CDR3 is TGTGCCAGCAGTAAAATGGACTCTAACAATGAGCAGTACTTC. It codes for CASSKMDSNNEQYF.

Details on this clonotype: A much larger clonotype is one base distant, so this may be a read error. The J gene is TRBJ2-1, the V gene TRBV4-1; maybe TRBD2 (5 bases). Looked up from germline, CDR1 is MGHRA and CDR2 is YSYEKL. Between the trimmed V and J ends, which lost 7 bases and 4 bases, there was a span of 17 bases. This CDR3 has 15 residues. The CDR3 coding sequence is TGCGCCAGCACCCGGACTGTAGAGTCTTACAATGAGCAGTTCTTC. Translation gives CASTRTVESYNEQFF.

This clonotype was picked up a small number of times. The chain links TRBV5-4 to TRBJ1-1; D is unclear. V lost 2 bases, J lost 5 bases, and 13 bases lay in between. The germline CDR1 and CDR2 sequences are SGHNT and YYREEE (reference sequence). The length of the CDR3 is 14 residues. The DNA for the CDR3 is TGTGCCAGCAGCTTACCTCAGGCTCTAACTGAAGCTTTCTTT. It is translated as CASSLPQALTEAFF.

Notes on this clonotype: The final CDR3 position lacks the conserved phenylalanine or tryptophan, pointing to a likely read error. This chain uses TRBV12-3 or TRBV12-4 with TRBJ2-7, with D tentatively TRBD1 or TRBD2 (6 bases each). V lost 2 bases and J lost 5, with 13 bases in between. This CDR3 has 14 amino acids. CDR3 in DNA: TGTGCCAGCAGTTTAAACAGGGAGGCCCACGAGCAGTACTCC. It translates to CASSLNREAHEQYS.

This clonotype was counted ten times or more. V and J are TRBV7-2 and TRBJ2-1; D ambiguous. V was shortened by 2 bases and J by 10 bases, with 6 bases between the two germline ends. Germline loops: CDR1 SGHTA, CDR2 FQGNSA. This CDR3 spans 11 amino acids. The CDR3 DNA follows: TGTGCCAGCAGCTTATCCCAAGAGCAGTTCTTC. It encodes CASSLSQEQFF.

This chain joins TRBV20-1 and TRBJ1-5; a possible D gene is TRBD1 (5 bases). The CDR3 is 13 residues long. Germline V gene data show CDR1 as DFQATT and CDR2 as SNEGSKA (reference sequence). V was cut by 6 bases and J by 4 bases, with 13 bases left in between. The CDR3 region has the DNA TGCAGTGCCAAGGGGAATGGAAATCAGCCCCAGCATTTT. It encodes CSAKGNGNQPQHF.

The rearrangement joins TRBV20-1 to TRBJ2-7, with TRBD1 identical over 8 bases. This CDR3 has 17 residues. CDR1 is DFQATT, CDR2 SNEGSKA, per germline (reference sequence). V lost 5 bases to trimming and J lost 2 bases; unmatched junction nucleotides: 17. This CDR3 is CSAGPGTGGYGAYEQYF. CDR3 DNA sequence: TGCAGTGCTGGACCAGGAACAGGGGGGTATGGAGCCTACGAGCAGTACTTC.

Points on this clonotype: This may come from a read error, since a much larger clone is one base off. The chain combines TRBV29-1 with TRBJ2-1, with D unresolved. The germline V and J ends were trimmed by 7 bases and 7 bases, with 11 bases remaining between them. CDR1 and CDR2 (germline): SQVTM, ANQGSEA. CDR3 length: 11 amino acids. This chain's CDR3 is CSGRSGNEQFF. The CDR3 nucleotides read TGCAGCGGCCGCTCTGGGAATGAGCAGTTCTTC.

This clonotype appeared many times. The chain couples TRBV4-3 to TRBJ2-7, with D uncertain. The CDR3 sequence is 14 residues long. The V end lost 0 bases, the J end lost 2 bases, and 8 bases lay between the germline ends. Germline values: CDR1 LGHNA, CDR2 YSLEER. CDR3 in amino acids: CASSQDLGTYEQYF. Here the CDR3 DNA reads TGCGCCAGCAGCCAAGATCTCGGAACCTACGAGCAGTACTTC.

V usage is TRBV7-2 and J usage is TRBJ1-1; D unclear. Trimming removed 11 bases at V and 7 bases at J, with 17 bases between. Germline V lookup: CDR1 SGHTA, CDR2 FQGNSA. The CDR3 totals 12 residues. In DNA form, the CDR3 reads TGTGCCGGCACCCTATGGGGTAGTGAAGCTTTCTTT. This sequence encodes CAGTLWGSEAFF.

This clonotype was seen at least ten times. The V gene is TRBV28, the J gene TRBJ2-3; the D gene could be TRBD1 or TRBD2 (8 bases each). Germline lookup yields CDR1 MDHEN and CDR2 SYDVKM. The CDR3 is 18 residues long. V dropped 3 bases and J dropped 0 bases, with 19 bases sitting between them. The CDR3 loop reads CASSLQGAIAGSTDTQYF. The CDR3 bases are TGTGCCAGCAGTTTGCAGGGGGCAATAGCGGGAAGCACAGATACGCAGTATTTT.